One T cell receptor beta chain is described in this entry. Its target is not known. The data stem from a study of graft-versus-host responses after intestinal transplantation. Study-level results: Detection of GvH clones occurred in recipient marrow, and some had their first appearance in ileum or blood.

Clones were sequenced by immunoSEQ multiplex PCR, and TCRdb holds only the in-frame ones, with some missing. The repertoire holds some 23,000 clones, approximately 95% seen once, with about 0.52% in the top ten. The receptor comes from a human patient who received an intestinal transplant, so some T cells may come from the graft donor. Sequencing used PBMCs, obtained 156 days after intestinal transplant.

CDR3 bases: TGTGCCTGGAGTAGGCGACGAGTCGATGAAAAACTGTTTTTT. Translated: CAWSRRRVDEKLFF. The J gene is TRBJ1-4, the V gene TRBV30; D gene uncertain. The CDR3 runs 14 residues. The germline CDR1 and CDR2 sequences are GTSNPN and SVGIG (reference sequence). Trimming took off 2 bases at V and 6 bases at J, with 13 bases between the two ends.